The 26 T cell receptor beta chains below come from one sample, sequenced in a study of blood T cell repertoires in COVID-19. The data were produced by immunoSEQ multiplex PCR, yet TCRdb's version contains in-frame clones alone and is incomplete. The sample contains roughly 410,000 clones, roughly 86% of which appear only once. The material sequenced was peripheral blood. The source of these receptors is a woman in her sixties with COVID-19, enrolled during active disease.

Comment on this clone: An end of the junction differs from the germline gene, which may be a read error. This chain joins TRBV5-1 and TRBJ1-5; no clear D. This CDR3 is 15 amino acids long. The germline gives CDR1 SGHRS, CDR2 YFSETQ. CDR3 in amino acids: CASSLGVTSDQPQHF. Written as DNA, the CDR3 is TGCGCCAGCAGCTTGGGGGTGACTAGCGATCAGCCCCAGCATTTT.

The chain carries TRBV19 and TRBJ1-5; D call uncertain. The V end lost 6 bases, the J end lost 6 bases, and 12 bases lay between the germline ends. The germline CDR1 and CDR2 sequences are LNHDA and SQIVND (reference sequence). The CDR3 spans 13 residues. This chain's CDR3 is CASSRGSTQPQHF. The CDR3 region has the DNA TGTGCCAGTAGCCGAGGCAGTACTCAGCCCCAGCATTTT. Full variable domain (rest looked up from reference TRBV19 and TRBJ1-5): DGGITQSPKYLFRKEGQNVTLSCEQNLNHDAMYWYRQDPGQGLRLIYYSQIVNDFQKGDIAEGYSVSREKKESFPLTVTSAQKNPTAFYLCASSRGSTQPQHFGDGTRLSIL.

J is TRBJ1-3 and V is TRBV6-5; 7 bases are a match to TRBD1. The CDR3 length is 14 residues. CDR1 is MNHEY and CDR2 is SVGAGI in the germline V gene. The V and J ends lost 4 bases and 7 bases, in that order; junction bases with no gene match: 7. CDR3 DNA sequence: TGTGCCAGCAGTTCCACAGGGGCTCCCAACACCATATATTTT. Translation gives CASSSTGAPNTIYF.

This clone was picked up a small number of times. The chain links TRBV4-1 to TRBJ1-4; D gene ambiguous. The CDR3 consists of 14 residues. Trimming shortened V by 5 bases and J by 5 bases, and 12 bases separated the two germline ends. Germline V gene sequence: CDR1 MGHRA, CDR2 YSYEKL. Here the CDR3 reads CASSSTGKNEKLFF. The CDR3 nucleotides are TGCGCCAGCAGCTCGACGGGAAAAAATGAAAAACTGTTTTTT.

The rearrangement joins TRBV4-1 to TRBJ2-5; the match to TRBD1 covers 8 bases. The CDR3 consists of 16 residues. The V and J ends lost 4 bases and 2 bases, in that order; junction bases with no gene match: 9. Germline V gene lookup returns CDR1 MGHRA and CDR2 YSYEKL. The CDR3 protein is CASSRGRDRRQETQYF. For the CDR3, the DNA is TGCGCCAGCAGCCGGGGCCGGGACAGGAGGCAAGAGACCCAGTACTTC.

This chain joins TRBV6-6 and TRBJ2-5; 7 nucleotides align to TRBD1. The CDR3 contains 15 residues. With V trimmed by 5 bases and J by 1 base, 7 bases remained unmatched. Germline lookup yields CDR1 MNHNY and CDR2 SVGAGI (reference sequence). Here the CDR3 reads CASSPLRDSQETQYF. The CDR3 DNA sequence: TGTGCCAGCAGTCCGCTCCGGGACAGCCAAGAGACCCAGTACTTC.

The chain carries TRBV7-9 and TRBJ2-3; D unclear. Trimming removed 5 bases at V and 6 bases at J, with 9 bases between. Germline CDR1 reads SEHNR; CDR2 reads FQNEAQ (reference sequence). This CDR3 contains 12 residues. In DNA form, the CDR3 reads TGTGCCAGCAGCCTTTCGAGTGATACGCAGTATTTT. The encoded protein is CASSLSSDTQYF.

Comment on this clone: One end of the junction fails to match germline, which may point to a read error. The chain combines TRBV27 with TRBJ1-6; 7 bases map to TRBD1. The CDR3 extends over 13 amino acids. Per the germline V gene, CDR1 is MNHEY and CDR2 is SMNVEV (reference sequence). The CDR3 DNA sequence: TGTGCCAGCAGTCGGACAGGCAATTCTCCCCTCCACTTT. Translating it yields CASSRTGNSPLHF.

The chain combines TRBV18 with TRBJ2-1, with TRBD1 matching 11 bases. Germline lookup yields CDR1 KGHSH and CDR2 LQKENI. The CDR3 totals 14 residues. With V trimmed by 6 bases and J by 7 bases, 5 bases remained unmatched. The CDR3 sequence: CASSTGTGGNEQFF. The CDR3 DNA is TGTGCCAGCTCGACCGGGACAGGGGGAAATGAGCAGTTCTTC. The full variable domain, in which reference TRBV18 and TRBJ2-1 provide the parts outside the CDR3, is NAGVMQNPRHLVRRRGQEARLRCSPMKGHSHVYWYRQLPEEGLKFMVYLQKENIIDESGMPKERFSAEFPKEGPSILRIQQVVRGDSAAYFCASSTGTGGNEQFFGPGTRLTVL.

The chain combines TRBV5-1 with TRBJ1-2; TRBD1 is a possible D gene (6 bases). The CDR3 has 15 amino acids. Germline assignment: CDR1 SGHRS and CDR2 YFSETQ. Trimming stripped 0 bases from V and 8 bases from J, with 17 bases between. CDR3 DNA sequence: TGCGCCAGCAGCTTGGGTGGACAGACCAAGTGGGGCTACACCTTC. This sequence encodes CASSLGGQTKWGYTF.

The chain joins TRBV5-1 to TRBJ1-2; 11 bases are a match to TRBD1. Germline loops: CDR1 SGHRS, CDR2 YFSETQ. The CDR3 contains 14 residues. With V trimmed by 0 bases and J by 10 bases, 5 bases remained unmatched. The CDR3 sequence is CASSLEGQGVDYTF. Written as DNA, the CDR3 is TGCGCCAGCAGCTTGGAGGGACAGGGGGTAGACTACACCTTC.

This clone was observed once. This chain connects TRBV6-6 to TRBJ1-6; no clear D gene. With 2 bases removed from V and 0 bases from J, the gap between germline ends came to 8 bases. Germline V lookup: CDR1 MNHNY, CDR2 SVGAGI (reference sequence). There are 16 residues in the CDR3. The CDR3 sequence is CASSYDTSSYNSPLHF. CDR3 in DNA: TGTGCCAGCAGTTACGATACTAGCTCCTATAATTCACCCCTCCACTTT.

The CDR3 sequence is CASSLGDSVSYGYTF. The CDR3 DNA is TGTGCCAGCAGCTTAGGGGACAGTGTTTCCTATGGCTACACCTTC. The chain has TRBV7-9 and TRBJ1-2; TRBD1 matches at 7 bases. CDR1 and CDR2 from the germline V gene are SEHNR and FQNEAQ (reference sequence). The length of the CDR3 is 15 residues. The J segment lost 4 bases and the V segment lost 1 base, leaving 6 bases of the junction unmatched.

This chain connects TRBV2 to TRBJ1-6; D not certain. V was trimmed by 8 bases and J by 10 bases, leaving 18 bases between them. CDR3 length equals 14 residues. CDR1 is SNHLY, CDR2 FYNNEI, per germline. This chain's CDR3 is CASAPWTEGSPLHF. CDR3 sequence (DNA): TGTGCCAGCGCCCCGTGGACTGAGGGATCACCCCTCCACTTT.

This clone was found a few times. The sample holds other DNA sequences that translate to the same CDR3. In nucleotides, the CDR3 is TGCGCCAGCAGCTTTAGCGGGGGCAACAATGAGCAGTTCTTC. Protein sequence: CASSFSGGNNEQFF. The V and J genes are TRBV5-1 and TRBJ2-1; TRBD2 matches 9 bases. V lost 2 bases and J lost 5; bases outside the gene matches: 2. The germline CDR1 and CDR2 sequences are SGHRS and YFSETQ. The length of the CDR3 is 14 residues. Drawing the rest from reference TRBV5-1 and TRBJ2-1, the complete variable domain is KAGVTQTPRYLIKTRGQQVTLSCSPISGHRSVSWYQQTPGQGLQFLFEYFSETQRNKGNFPGRFSGRQFSNSRSEMNVSTLELGDSALYLCASSFSGGNNEQFFGPGTRLTVL.

The V gene is TRBV5-1, the J gene TRBJ2-2; 8 nucleotides line up with TRBD1. Trimming at V came to 0 bases and at J to 4 bases, leaving 2 bases not matched to a gene. The length of the CDR3 is 15 residues. Looked up from germline, CDR1 is SGHRS and CDR2 is YFSETQ. The DNA for the CDR3 is TGCGCCAGCAGCTTGGGGACAGGGATCACCGGGGAGCTGTTTTTT. Its translation is CASSLGTGITGELFF.

The gene calls are TRBV6-1 and TRBJ1-1; 7 bases fit TRBD1. V dropped 4 bases and J dropped 7; count of bases not matched to a gene: 15. The CDR3 totals 16 residues. Germline CDR1 is MNHNS and CDR2 is SASEGT. CDR3 DNA: TGTGCCAGCAGTGGATTACAGGGGCCGAATCGTGGTGAAGCTTTCTTT. Encoded protein: CASSGLQGPNRGEAFF.

This clone occurred once. The genes are TRBV18 and TRBJ1-2; 9 nucleotides align to TRBD1. Germline CDR1 and CDR2: KGHSH and LQKENI. Unmatched junction bases numbered 6, after V lost 5 bases and J lost 8 bases. This CDR3 has 13 amino acids. The DNA for the CDR3 is TGTGCCAGCTCAGTACAGGGGGCCCTCGGCTACACCTTC. Translating gives CASSVQGALGYTF.

This clone was seen just once. The gene calls are TRBV28 and TRBJ1-5; D is unclear. Germline-derived CDR1 and CDR2 are MDHEN and SYDVKM. Trimming stripped 8 bases from V and 3 bases from J, with 17 bases between. The CDR3 extends over 15 amino acids. The CDR3, as DNA: TGTGCCAGCTCGTTTGGTGGGCAGAACAATCAGCCCCAGCATTTT. Its translation: CASSFGGQNNQPQHF.

In this sample, this clone turned up once. The chain joins TRBV6-5 to TRBJ2-7; TRBD1 might be the D (5 bases). The CDR3 spans 14 residues. Trimming shortened V by 8 bases and J by 0 bases, and 14 bases separated the two germline ends. Looked up from germline, CDR1 is MNHEY and CDR2 is SVGAGI. CDR3 residues: CASRPRQSSYEQYF. CDR3 coding DNA: TGTGCCAGCCGCCCCCGACAGAGCTCCTACGAGCAGTACTTC.

Only one count was recorded for this clone. The V and J genes are TRBV7-9 and TRBJ2-7; 7 bases map to TRBD1. V lost 5 bases and J lost 5; bases outside the gene matches: 6. CDR1 and CDR2 from the germline V gene are SEHNR and FQNEAQ (reference sequence). This CDR3 is built from 13 residues. The CDR3 sequence: CASSLRDSHEQYF. The CDR3, as DNA: TGTGCCAGCAGCCTCCGGGACAGCCACGAGCAGTACTTC.

This chain joins TRBV5-1 and TRBJ2-2; the match to TRBD2 covers 13 bases. The CDR3 runs 18 residues. V dropped 0 bases and J dropped 6; count of bases not matched to a gene: 8. Germline-derived CDR1 and CDR2 are SGHRS and YFSETQ. The CDR3 DNA follows: TGCGCCAGCAGCTTGGTGACTAGCGGGGGGATCTCCCCCGGGGAGCTGTTTTTT. Encoded protein: CASSLVTSGGISPGELFF.

The V and J genes are TRBV18 and TRBJ1-1, with D maybe TRBD1 (6 bases). Per the germline V gene, CDR1 is KGHSH and CDR2 is LQKENI. Trimming stripped 6 bases from V and 1 base from J, with 12 bases between. The CDR3 sequence is 14 residues long. The CDR3 DNA reads as TGTGCCAGCTCCCCCCGGACAGAGAACACTGAAGCTTTCTTT. Its translation: CASSPRTENTEAFF.

The chain has TRBV2 and TRBJ1-5; 11 bases map to TRBD1. CDR3 length equals 15 residues. The trim removed 1 base at V and 7 bases at J, leaving 3 bases unmatched. The germline gives CDR1 SNHLY, CDR2 FYNNEI. CDR3: CASSEGDRGGQPQHF. CDR3 DNA sequence: TGTGCCAGCAGTGAAGGGGACAGGGGGGGGCAGCCCCAGCATTTT.

This clone came up a few times. The chain joins TRBV5-6 to TRBJ1-1, with 8 bases aligning to TRBD1. The CDR3 sequence is 16 residues long. J gave up 5 bases and V 0 bases, and 9 bases lay outside the gene matches. CDR1 is SGHDT and CDR2 is YYEEEE in the germline V gene. The CDR3 protein is CASSLATGVPRTEAFF. The CDR3 bases are TGTGCCAGCAGCTTGGCGACAGGGGTCCCGAGGACTGAAGCTTTCTTT.

Here the CDR3 reads CASSLARGLAGANTGELFF. The CDR3 bases are TGTGCCAGCAGCCTAGCCAGGGGACTAGCGGGGGCGAACACCGGGGAGCTGTTTTTT. The chain is built from TRBV3-1 (or the pseudogene TRBV3-2) and TRBJ2-2; 14 bases match TRBD2. J was trimmed by 0 bases and V by 4 bases; bases with no gene match: 7. This CDR3 comprises 19 residues. Germline values: CDR1 LGHDT, CDR2 YNNKEL (reference sequence).